This entry lists 21 T cell receptor beta chains sequenced from one sample in a study of T cells in Graves' hyperthyroidism and ophthalmopathy. It was RNA transcripts that yielded the amplified TCR beta CDR3 regions. HTBI primers drove first-round RT-PCR of the TCR CDR3. TCRdb reprocessed the multiplex PCR reads via MiXCR and lists one record per CDR3 protein. The sample holds hundreds of thousands of distinct CDR3 sequences, more than 15% seen once. Sequences were obtained from blood. Receptor source: a woman between 40 and 50 years old with Graves' ophthalmopathy.

This clonotype was picked up many times. The gene calls are TRBV3-1 and TRBJ1-3, with D possibly being TRBD1 (5 bases). Germline V gene sequence: CDR1 LGHDT, CDR2 YNNKEL (reference sequence). The ends were cut back, 0 bases at V and 0 bases at J, with 12 bases in the middle. The CDR3 consists of 17 residues. The CDR3, as DNA: TGTGCCAGCAGCCAAGATGGGACCTCCCACTCTGGAAACACCATATATTTT. It specifies CASSQDGTSHSGNTIYF. The complete variable domain, with remaining parts taken from reference TRBV3-1 and TRBJ1-3, reads DTAVSQTPKYLVTQMGNDKSIKCEQNLGHDTMYWYKQDSKKFLKIMFSYNNKELIINETVPNRFSPKSPDKAHLNLHINSLELGDSAVYFCASSQDGTSHSGNTIYFGEGSWLTVV.

This chain joins TRBV9 and TRBJ2-5; D possibly corresponds to TRBD2 (7 bases). V was clipped by 4 bases and J by 1 base, with 14 bases between them. The germline CDR1 and CDR2 sequences are SGDLS and YYNGEE. The CDR3 totals 15 residues. The CDR3 sequence: CASSPGGGAQETQYF. In nucleotides, the CDR3 is TGTGCCAGCAGCCCTGGGGGGGGCGCCCAAGAGACCCAGTACTTC.

This clonotype has a count of ten or more. The chain has TRBV28 and TRBJ2-7; the D gene is possibly TRBD1 (7 bases). V was clipped by 6 bases and J by 4 bases, with 13 bases between them. In germline, CDR1 is MDHEN, CDR2 SYDVKM. The CDR3 is 13 residues long. CDR3 region: CASSRGTAYEQYF. CDR3 DNA sequence: TGTGCCAGCAGCCGCGGGACAGCTTACGAGCAGTACTTC.

The chain recombines TRBV5-1 with TRBJ1-2; unclear D gene. The CDR3 covers 14 residues. Trimming took 3 bases from V and 8 from J, leaving 17 bases between them. The germline CDR1 and CDR2 sequences are SGHRS and YFSETQ. As DNA, the CDR3 is TGCGCCAGCAGCTCGGACGGAGTGGTAGAGGGCTACACCTTC. It is translated as CASSSDGVVEGYTF.

This clonotype was counted between two and nine times. In DNA form, the CDR3 reads TGCAGCGTCACCGCCATTGACAGGGTGGCGGGTGAGCAGTTCTTC. Translation: CSVTAIDRVAGEQFF. This chain uses TRBV29-1 with TRBJ2-1; TRBD1 aligns across 7 bases. Germline V gene data show CDR1 as SQVTM and CDR2 as ANQGSEA. The CDR3 totals 15 residues. Losses at the gene ends were 6 bases for V and 9 bases for J; bases not matched to a gene: 17.

This chain uses TRBV20-1 with TRBJ1-2; D not certain. The V end was cut by 6 bases, the J end by 2 bases, with 19 bases between. This CDR3 has 15 amino acids. Germline V gives CDR1 DFQATT, CDR2 SNEGSKA (reference sequence). CDR3 protein: CSAISQELQNYGYTF. The DNA for the CDR3 is TGCAGTGCAATCTCCCAGGAATTGCAAAACTATGGCTACACCTTC.

This clonotype was found a few times. The genes are TRBV6-1 and TRBJ2-5; weak D call: TRBD2 (5 bases). The CDR3 extends over 13 amino acids. CDR1 is MNHNS and CDR2 is SASEGT in the germline V gene. V dropped 5 bases and J dropped 2 bases, with 9 bases sitting between them. CDR3 loop: CASSYLAQETQYF. The CDR3 nucleotides read TGTGCCAGCAGTTATCTAGCTCAAGAGACCCAGTACTTC.

This clonotype occurred many times. The genes are TRBV2 and TRBJ2-1; D is unresolved. The end of the DNA is better explained by TRBJ2-7, so the J call may be wrong. Looked up from germline, CDR1 is SNHLY and CDR2 is FYNNEI. CDR3 length equals 8 residues. The CDR3 spells CASIEQYF. CDR3 coding DNA: TGTGCCAGCATTGAGCAGTACTTC.

This clonotype has only a few counts. The rearrangement uses TRBV3-1 and TRBJ2-5; D is unclear. Trimming cost V 3 bases and J 6 bases, with 8 bases left between them. Germline V gives CDR1 LGHDT, CDR2 YNNKEL (reference sequence). CDR3 length equals 12 residues. In DNA, the CDR3 is TGTGCCAGCAGCCAGGGCAGTAAGACCCAGTACTTC. Translated, it gives CASSQGSKTQYF.

The rearrangement joins TRBV19 to TRBJ2-5; TRBD2 matches at 12 bases. J lost 4 bases, V lost 0 bases, and 9 bases had no gene match. Germline CDR1 is LNHDA and CDR2 is SQIVND (reference sequence). The CDR3 runs to 18 residues. The CDR3 DNA reads as TGTGCCAGTAGTATAGATCTCGGACTAGCGGGGTCCATAGAGACCCAGTACTTC. Translating gives CASSIDLGLAGSIETQYF.

This clonotype was detected a few times. The CDR3 region is CASSLNSDPGGYTF. The CDR3 DNA is TGCGCCAGCAGCTTAAACTCGGACCCCGGTGGCTACACCTTC. The rearrangement uses TRBV5-1 and TRBJ1-2; no clear D. The V gene lost 2 bases and the J gene lost 7 bases, with 15 bases spanning the gap. Germline V gene lookup returns CDR1 SGHRS and CDR2 YFSETQ. This CDR3 has 14 amino acids.

This clonotype was seen a handful of times. The chain combines TRBV7-2 with TRBJ2-1; 11 positions agree with TRBD2. The CDR3 has 16 residues. V shed 6 bases, J shed 3 bases, and the junction held 7 bases outside the gene matches. Germline lookup yields CDR1 SGHTA and CDR2 FQGNSA. CDR3 protein: CASSFRGTSGYNEQFF. As DNA, the CDR3 is TGTGCCAGCAGTTTTAGGGGGACTAGCGGCTACAATGAGCAGTTCTTC.

This clonotype showed up many times. J is TRBJ1-1 and V is TRBV5-1; D ambiguous. The CDR3 sequence is 12 residues long. Germline V gives CDR1 SGHRS, CDR2 YFSETQ. Trimming removed 4 bases at V and 4 bases at J, with 8 bases between. CDR3 DNA: TGCGCCAGCAGCATGGGGAGCACTGAAGCTTTCTTT. Encoded protein: CASSMGSTEAFF.

This clonotype showed up many times. This chain uses TRBV11-2 with TRBJ2-1; D might be TRBD2 (6 bases). Germline V gene lookup returns CDR1 SGHAT and CDR2 FQNNGV. The CDR3 covers 14 residues. With 0 bases removed from V and 15 bases from J, the gap between germline ends came to 18 bases. CDR3 sequence reads: CASSLDLLATAMFF. The CDR3 bases are TGTGCCAGCAGCTTAGACCTCCTAGCGACTGCGATGTTCTTC.

This clonotype was picked up many times. The DNA of the CDR3 is TGCGCCAGCAGCTTCTCCCCCGGAACACTAGCCAAAAACATTCAGTACTTC. It translates to CASSFSPGTLAKNIQYF. V usage is TRBV5-1 and J usage is TRBJ2-4; D not resolved. Trimming took off 2 bases at V and 0 bases at J, with 15 bases between the two ends. The CDR3 is 17 amino acids. In germline, CDR1 is SGHRS, CDR2 YFSETQ.

In this sample, this clonotype turned up many times. The rearrangement uses TRBV2 and TRBJ1-4; 7 nucleotides agree with TRBD1. V was pared by 10 bases and J by 0 bases, with 8 bases of the junction left unmatched. The CDR3 loop spans 15 amino acids. CDR1 and CDR2 from the germline V gene are SNHLY and FYNNEI. For the CDR3, the DNA is TGTGCCACCGCGGGACAGCGTGCAACTAATGAAAAACTGTTTTTT. It yields the protein CATAGQRATNEKLFF. Supplemented by reference TRBV2 and TRBJ1-4, the full variable domain reads EPEVTQTPSHQVTQMGQEVILRCVPISNHLYFYWYRQILGQKVEFLVSFYNNEISEKSEIFDDQFSVERPDGSNFTLKIRSTKLEDSAMYFCATAGQRATNEKLFFGSGTQLSVL.

Details on this clonotype: Since a much larger clone is just one base distant, this may be a read error. The chain combines TRBV11-2 with TRBJ1-6; TRBD1 might be the D (5 bases). This CDR3 has 15 amino acids. V was clipped by 7 bases and J by 9 bases, with 19 bases between them. Germline loops: CDR1 SGHAT, CDR2 FQNNGV. For the CDR3, the DNA is TGTGCCAGCACCCTACGGCCAGGGAACAGTTCACCCCTCCACTTT. It translates to CASTLRPGNSSPLHF.

This clonotype was found many times. The CDR3 reads CASSPRQGHGTQYF. The CDR3 DNA follows: TGTGCCAGCAGCCCCCGACAGGGCCATGGAACGCAGTATTTT. The rearrangement joins TRBV3-1 to TRBJ2-3, with 7 nucleotides matching TRBD1. CDR1 LGHDT and CDR2 YNNKEL come from the germline V gene (reference sequence). The CDR3 length is 14 residues. After removal of 4 bases from V and 9 bases from J, the junction contained 10 bases not matched to a gene.

The rearrangement uses TRBV12-3 or TRBV12-4 and TRBJ1-1, with D uncertain. The V end lost 1 base, the J end lost 7 bases, and 10 bases lay between the germline ends. The CDR3 totals 13 residues. The CDR3 sequence: CASSLDRGDEAFF. The CDR3 DNA reads TGTGCCAGCAGTTTAGATCGCGGGGATGAAGCTTTCTTT.

This clonotype was detected a few times. This chain links TRBV4-2 with TRBJ2-7; D might be TRBD1 (5 bases). The CDR3 totals 17 residues. With 3 bases removed from V and 7 bases from J, the gap between germline ends came to 25 bases. Germline V gives CDR1 LGHNA, CDR2 YNFKEQ. The CDR3 is CASSQAVSTGGQREQYF. The DNA of the CDR3 is TGTGCCAGCAGCCAGGCCGTTAGTACAGGCGGACAAAGGGAGCAGTACTTC.

With regard to this clonotype: Since a much larger clone is just one base distant, this may be a read error. The genes are TRBV28 and TRBJ1-6, with D perhaps TRBD1 (5 bases). The CDR3 is made up of 14 amino acids. Germline CDR1 MDHEN, CDR2 SYDVKM. Trimming took 3 bases from V and 7 from J, leaving 10 bases between them. CDR3 protein: CASSLGQINSPLHF. Here the CDR3 DNA reads TGTGCCAGCAGTTTGGGGCAGATCAATTCACCCCTCCACTTT.